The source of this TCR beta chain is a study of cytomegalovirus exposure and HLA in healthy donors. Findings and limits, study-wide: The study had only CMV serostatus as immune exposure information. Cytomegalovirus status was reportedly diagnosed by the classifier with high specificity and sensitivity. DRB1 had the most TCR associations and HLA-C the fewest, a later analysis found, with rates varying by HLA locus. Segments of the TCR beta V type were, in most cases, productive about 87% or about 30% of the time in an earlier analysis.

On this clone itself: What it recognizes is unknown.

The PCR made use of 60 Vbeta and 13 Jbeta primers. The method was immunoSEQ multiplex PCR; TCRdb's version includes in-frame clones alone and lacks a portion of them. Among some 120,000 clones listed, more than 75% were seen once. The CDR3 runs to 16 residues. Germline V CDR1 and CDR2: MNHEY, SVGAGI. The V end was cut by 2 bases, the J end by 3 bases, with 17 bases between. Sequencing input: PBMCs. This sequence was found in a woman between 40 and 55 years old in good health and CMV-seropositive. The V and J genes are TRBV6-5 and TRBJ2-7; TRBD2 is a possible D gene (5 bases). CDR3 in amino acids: CASSYDRASRDYEQYF. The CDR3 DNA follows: TGTGCCAGCAGTTACGACCGGGCCTCTCGGGACTACGAGCAGTACTTC.